A selection of T cell receptor beta chains follows, all from one sample in a study of CD8 T cells in Susac syndrome. TCRdb re-called the immunoSEQ multiplex PCR reads through MiXCR, storing one row per CDR3 protein. Among about 150,000 distinct CDR3 sequences listed, around 95% were seen once. Sequencing was performed on CD8+ T cells from PBMCs. The receptor set was obtained from a human donor with multiple sclerosis. Each CDR3 is given without its conserved first and last residue. D genes are given only for firm matches. The listing skips clone size in some rows; elsewhere it reads once, few, many or a size class.

clone size	V gene	D gene	J gene	CDR3 protein
few	TRBV12-3/TRBV12-4	.	TRBJ2-2	ASSPPGELF
.	TRBV7-8	TRBD1	TRBJ2-3	ASSFETGFTDTQY
.	TRBV6-5	.	TRBJ1-2	ASSYGEAGSGGYT
.	TRBV27	.	TRBJ2-3	ASTSRPITDTQY
.	TRBV9	.	TRBJ2-3	ASSPNTDTQY
.	TRBV27	TRBD1	TRBJ2-7	ASMRTGYDDEQY
.	TRBV29-1	TRBD2	TRBJ2-4	SVDGLAGGLAKNIQY
.	TRBV7-9	.	TRBJ2-3	ASSLAGRPGPGTDTQY
once	TRBV7-2	.	TRBJ2-2	ASSYLSGELF
.	TRBV4-1	.	TRBJ2-1	ASSAQSSYNEQF
.	TRBV20-1	TRBD2	TRBJ2-1	SARIPGLAVYNEQF
.	TRBV6-2/TRBV6-3	TRBD1	TRBJ1-6	ASSYSTTGEDSPLH
.	TRBV27	TRBD1	TRBJ2-2	ASSPTGVVTGELF
once	TRBV11-2	.	TRBJ2-5	ATNYLTGRETQY
.	TRBV27	.	TRBJ1-5	ASSLSGGGVNQPQH
.	TRBV29-1	TRBD1	TRBJ2-5	SVTGTGGQETQY
.	TRBV29-1	.	TRBJ2-2	SVEDDGVAGELF
.	TRBV29-1	.	TRBJ2-5	SGMGLEGFGIETQY
.	TRBV19	.	TRBJ1-5	ASSIDDTNQPQH
.	TRBV4-2	TRBD2	TRBJ2-3	ASSQDPAGGLDTQY
.	TRBV27	.	TRBJ2-3	ASSFSSADTQY
.	TRBV27	TRBD2	TRBJ2-2	ASSYSGNADGELF
.	TRBV21-1	.	TRBJ2-1	ASSKVGALYNEQF
.	TRBV20-1	TRBD2	TRBJ2-5	SARDGTSGGFQETQY
once	TRBV30	.	TRBJ1-2	ACWATYGYT
.	TRBV7-6	.	TRBJ2-3	ASSLWGRAPSASTDTQY
.	TRBV12-3/TRBV12-4	.	TRBJ1-5	ASSSTWVEPQH
.	TRBV7-8	TRBD1	TRBJ1-1	ASNLVGDRAAF
.	TRBV29-1	TRBD1	TRBJ2-1	SVATGTGPYNEQF
once	TRBV9	.	TRBJ2-5	ASSALSASSETQY
.	TRBV29-1	.	TRBJ1-2	SARQSPDRANYGYT
.	TRBV30	.	TRBJ1-5	AWSIGSTSNQPQH
.	TRBV6-6	.	TRBJ2-4	ASVRQNIQY
.	TRBV14	.	TRBJ1-5	ASSQPIWTGGGNQPQH
.	TRBV12-3/TRBV12-4	.	TRBJ1-1	ASSSTDRNTEAF
.	TRBV7-9	TRBD1	TRBJ1-5	ASSSGQGQQPQH
.	TRBV20-1	.	TRBJ1-1	SARPFVAGSTEAF
.	TRBV10-3	TRBD2	TRBJ2-1	AIASGGEQF
.	TRBV15	.	TRBJ1-5	ATSRPQLELGQPQH
.	TRBV9	TRBD1	TRBJ2-3	ASSAGTGDVGYTDTQY
.	TRBV20-1	.	TRBJ2-5	SARDNAFGSYQETQY
.	TRBV9	.	TRBJ2-6	ASSVGVGSSGANVLT
.	TRBV9	TRBD1	TRBJ2-1	ASSVEGQRGAWDEQF
.	TRBV7-9	TRBD1	TRBJ2-7	ASSSEGQPAYEQY
.	TRBV11-2	.	TRBJ1-4	ASSLDSYIEEKLF
once	TRBV29-1	TRBD1	TRBJ2-1	SVEGSPGQGMNEQF
.	TRBV29-1	TRBD2	TRBJ2-1	SVEVASGRTYNEQF
.	TRBV30	.	TRBJ1-1	AWLNFGGKNTEAF
.	TRBV12-5	.	TRBJ1-1	ASGLTTAPGTEAF
.	TRBV20-1	TRBD1	TRBJ2-7	SAPTGANYEQY
.	TRBV6-5	TRBD1	TRBJ2-6	ASSYLYRQGSGGANVLT
once	TRBV2	.	TRBJ1-5	ASRTWGQAQH
.	TRBV20-1	TRBD2	TRBJ2-3	SARGTSEFTDTQY
.	TRBV29-1	.	TRBJ1-2	SVAGDYGYT
once	TRBV7-6	.	TRBJ2-1	ASSLVRDTSLNHEQF